This is a list of T cell receptor beta chains from one sample in a study of sequential checkpoint blockade in melanoma. Method: immunoSEQ multiplex PCR; TCRdb's copy keeps in-frame clones and lacks some. Of fewer than 35,000 clones in the sample, 70% to 80% were seen once. This sample comprised CD8+ T cells sorted from blood (inferred from file names), obtained from a patient given nivolumab and ipilimumab in sequence. These receptors all stem from a human donor with melanoma. Each CDR3 is given with its conserved first and last residue. The order of the fields is J gene, clone size, V gene, D gene, CDR3 length, CDR3 protein, CDR3 DNA. D genes are given only for firm matches. A clone size is listed for some rows: how often the clone was seen (once, few, many), or a class if it is expanded.

J: TRBJ1-5; size: medium-sized; V: TRBV28; D: TRBD1; length: 15; CDR3: CASSNGQGGNQPQHF; DNA: TGTGCCAGCAGCAACGGACAGGGAGGCAATCAGCCCCAGCATTTT
J: TRBJ2-5; size: NA; V: TRBV7-9; D: TRBD2; length: 16; CDR3: CASSFALAGFQETQYF; DNA: TGTGCCAGCAGCTTCGCACTAGCGGGGTTTCAAGAGACCCAGTACTTC
J: TRBJ2-3; size: NA; V: TRBV28; D: TRBD2; length: 14; CDR3: CASSSSGGTDTQYF; DNA: TGTGCCAGCAGTTCTAGCGGGGGCACAGATACGCAGTATTTT
J: TRBJ2-1; size: NA; V: TRBV9; D: NA; length: 15; CDR3: CASSPTLAYYNEQFF; DNA: TGTGCCAGCAGCCCTACCCTAGCTTACTACAATGAGCAGTTCTTC
J: TRBJ1-4; size: NA; V: TRBV25-1; D: NA; length: 14; CDR3: CASSEYPGWEKLFF; DNA: TGTGCCAGCAGTGAATATCCGGGATGGGAAAAACTGTTTTTT
J: TRBJ2-7; size: NA; V: TRBV6-6; D: TRBD2; length: 16; CDR3: CASSKTPGTSGYEQYF; DNA: TGTGCCAGCAGTAAAACTCCGGGGACTAGCGGATACGAGCAGTACTTC
J: TRBJ1-2; size: NA; V: TRBV4-1; D: TRBD1; length: 13; CDR3: CASSQGTAQGYTF; DNA: TGCGCCAGCAGCCAGGGGACAGCCCAGGGCTACACCTTC
J: TRBJ2-1; size: NA; V: TRBV9; D: TRBD2; length: 16; CDR3: CASSGRTSGTYNEQFF; DNA: TGTGCCAGCAGCGGTCGGACTAGCGGGACCTACAATGAGCAGTTCTTC
J: TRBJ2-3; size: once; V: TRBV7-2; D: NA; length: 13; CDR3: CASSLLLTDTQYF; DNA: TGTGCCAGCAGCTTACTCCTTACAGATACGCAGTATTTT
J: TRBJ2-5; size: once; V: TRBV7-9; D: NA; length: 14; CDR3: CASSSSLIQETQYF; DNA: TGTGCCAGCAGCTCGAGTTTGATCCAAGAGACCCAGTACTTC
J: TRBJ2-7; size: NA; V: TRBV5-6; D: NA; length: 12; CDR3: CASSGDSYEQYF; DNA: TGTGCCAGCAGCGGAGACAGTTACGAGCAGTACTTC
J: TRBJ2-3; size: NA; V: TRBV4-3; D: NA; length: 14; CDR3: CASSQNSQKDTQYF; DNA: TGCGCCAGCAGCCAAAATAGCCAGAAAGATACGCAGTATTTT
J: TRBJ1-1; size: medium-sized; V: TRBV19; D: NA; length: 12; CDR3: CATYTGHTEAFF; DNA: TGTGCCACCTACACAGGGCACACTGAAGCTTTCTTT
J: TRBJ2-1; size: once; V: TRBV2; D: NA; length: 13; CDR3: CASGAQNYNEQFF; DNA: TGTGCCAGCGGGGCACAGAACTACAATGAGCAGTTCTTC
J: TRBJ2-7; size: NA; V: TRBV28; D: NA; length: 13; CDR3: CASEDFLSYEQYF; DNA: TGTGCCAGCGAGGACTTCCTTTCCTACGAGCAGTACTTC
J: TRBJ2-2; size: few; V: TRBV19; D: TRBD2; length: 17; CDR3: CASSTTSGRMYAGELFF; DNA: TGTGCCAGTAGTACGACTAGCGGGAGAATGTATGCCGGGGAGCTGTTTTTT
J: TRBJ2-7; size: NA; V: TRBV5-1; D: NA; length: 12; CDR3: CASTDRDSEQYF; DNA: TGCGCCAGCACCGACAGGGACTCCGAGCAGTACTTC
J: TRBJ2-3; size: large; V: TRBV7-9; D: NA; length: 14; CDR3: CASSLGRGADTQYF; DNA: TGTGCCAGCAGTTTGGGCAGGGGCGCAGATACGCAGTATTTT
J: TRBJ2-1; size: NA; V: TRBV6-4; D: TRBD2; length: 15; CDR3: CASSVSGGSYNEQFF; DNA: TGTGCCAGCAGTGTTAGCGGGGGCTCCTACAATGAGCAGTTCTTC
J: TRBJ2-4; size: NA; V: TRBV4-3; D: NA; length: 15; CDR3: CASSQDLRGKNIQYF; DNA: TGCGCCAGCAGCCAAGACCTTCGGGGCAAAAACATTCAGTACTTC
J: TRBJ2-7; size: NA; V: TRBV15; D: TRBD1; length: 13; CDR3: CATGTGTTYEQYF; DNA: TGTGCCACCGGGACAGGGACGACCTACGAGCAGTACTTC
J: TRBJ2-1; size: NA; V: TRBV5-1; D: NA; length: 14; CDR3: CASSSTGSYNEQFF; DNA: TGCGCCAGCAGTTCGACGGGTAGCTACAATGAGCAGTTCTTC
J: TRBJ2-3; size: NA; V: TRBV9; D: TRBD1; length: 16; CDR3: CASSAQTGPSTDTQYF; DNA: TGTGCCAGCAGCGCGCAGACAGGGCCAAGCACAGATACGCAGTATTTT
J: TRBJ2-1; size: few; V: TRBV19; D: TRBD2; length: 16; CDR3: CASSSRGSGGYNEQFF; DNA: TGTGCCAGTAGCTCCCGGGGGAGCGGGGGCTACAATGAGCAGTTCTTC
J: TRBJ2-7; size: NA; V: TRBV5-5; D: TRBD2; length: 14; CDR3: CASSYLADTYEQYF; DNA: TGTGCCAGCAGCTACCTAGCGGATACCTACGAGCAGTACTTC
J: TRBJ2-7; size: NA; V: TRBV4-1; D: TRBD2; length: 16; CDR3: CASSQDPRLAAYEQYF; DNA: TGCGCCAGCAGCCAAGATCCGCGACTAGCGGCGTACGAGCAGTACTTC
J: TRBJ2-5; size: NA; V: TRBV7-7; D: TRBD2; length: 13; CDR3: CASSFSSGGTQYF; DNA: TGTGCTAGCAGCTTCTCTAGCGGGGGGACCCAGTACTTC
J: TRBJ2-3; size: NA; V: TRBV4-2; D: TRBD2; length: 16; CDR3: CASSQYLAGSTDTQYF; DNA: TGTGCCAGCAGCCAATACTTAGCGGGGTCCACAGATACGCAGTATTTT
J: TRBJ1-2; size: NA; V: TRBV7-8; D: NA; length: 17; CDR3: CASSPIYEGTRNYGYTF; DNA: TGTGCCAGCAGCCCAATATATGAAGGGACTCGTAACTATGGCTACACCTTC
J: TRBJ1-3; size: NA; V: TRBV6-6; D: TRBD1; length: 14; CDR3: CASSGTGVGNTIYF; DNA: TGTGCCAGCAGCGGGACAGGGGTTGGAAACACCATATATTTT
J: TRBJ2-1; size: NA; V: TRBV28; D: NA; length: 13; CDR3: CASTATGYNEQFF; DNA: TGTGCCAGCACCGCTACAGGCTACAATGAGCAGTTCTTC
J: TRBJ1-1; size: few; V: TRBV11-2; D: NA; length: 13; CDR3: CASRYGGWTEAFF; DNA: TGTGCCAGCAGATATGGGGGCTGGACTGAAGCTTTCTTT
J: TRBJ1-3; size: NA; V: TRBV4-1; D: TRBD1; length: 14; CDR3: CASSPDRSGNTIYF; DNA: TGCGCCAGCAGCCCGGACAGGAGTGGAAACACCATATATTTT
J: TRBJ1-5; size: few; V: TRBV4-2; D: NA; length: 17; CDR3: CASSPSGAGPLLKPQHF; DNA: TGTGCCAGCAGCCCCTCTGGTGCGGGACCCTTGTTGAAGCCCCAGCATTTT
J: TRBJ2-1; size: NA; V: TRBV6-5; D: TRBD2; length: 15; CDR3: CASSLGTSGTNEQFF; DNA: TGTGCCAGCAGTCTAGGGACTAGCGGGACAAATGAGCAGTTCTTC
J: TRBJ1-5; size: NA; V: TRBV2; D: NA; length: 16; CDR3: CASSEIGREINQPQHF; DNA: TGTGCCAGCAGTGAAATTGGCCGGGAAATCAATCAGCCCCAGCATTTT
J: TRBJ2-7; size: NA; V: TRBV28; D: TRBD2; length: 15; CDR3: CASSFSSGGPYEQYF; DNA: TGTGCCAGCAGTTTTAGTAGCGGGGGGCCCTACGAGCAGTACTTC
J: TRBJ2-7; size: NA; V: TRBV29-1; D: NA; length: 15; CDR3: CSVELETVLTYEQYF; DNA: TGCAGCGTTGAACTCGAGACAGTCCTGACCTACGAGCAGTACTTC
J: TRBJ2-3; size: NA; V: TRBV4-1; D: NA; length: 15; CDR3: CASSQKASGTDTQYF; DNA: TGCGCCAGCAGCCAAAAGGCTAGCGGCACAGATACGCAGTATTTT
J: TRBJ2-1; size: NA; V: TRBV28; D: TRBD2; length: 14; CDR3: CASSFGVAGDEQFF; DNA: TGTGCCAGCAGTTTCGGCGTGGCGGGGGATGAGCAGTTCTTC
J: TRBJ2-1; size: NA; V: TRBV4-1; D: TRBD2; length: 14; CDR3: CATGLAGVGTEQFF; DNA: TGCGCCACGGGACTAGCGGGAGTAGGGACTGAGCAGTTCTTC
J: TRBJ1-2; size: NA; V: TRBV28; D: NA; length: 15; CDR3: CASSSPMGGSYGYTF; DNA: TGTGCCAGCAGTTCCCCGATGGGGGGGAGCTATGGCTACACCTTC
J: TRBJ2-7; size: few; V: TRBV7-3; D: NA; length: 15; CDR3: CASSLNSWQGYEQYF; DNA: TGTGCCAGCAGCTTAAACTCTTGGCAGGGTTACGAGCAGTACTTC
J: TRBJ2-1; size: NA; V: TRBV2; D: NA; length: 12; CDR3: CASSDGVNEQFF; DNA: TGTGCCAGCAGTGACGGAGTCAATGAGCAGTTCTTC
J: TRBJ2-7; size: few; V: TRBV14; D: NA; length: 13; CDR3: CASSQAGHYEQYF; DNA: TGTGCCAGCAGCCAAGCAGGGCACTACGAGCAGTACTTC
J: TRBJ1-1; size: NA; V: TRBV27; D: NA; length: 15; CDR3: CASSWAGLINTEAFF; DNA: TGTGCCAGCAGTTGGGCGGGTTTAATAAACACTGAAGCTTTCTTT
J: TRBJ1-2; size: NA; V: TRBV11-2; D: NA; length: 15; CDR3: CASRSNLQRNYGYTF; DNA: TGTGCCAGCAGATCTAACCTGCAGCGGAACTATGGCTACACCTTC